These 4 T cell receptor beta chains came from one sample sequenced in a study of siplizumab effects on memory and regulatory T cells. Clones were sequenced by immunoSEQ multiplex PCR, and TCRdb holds only the in-frame ones, with some missing. The data show around 83,000 clones, 75% to 90% seen once. The sample was CD4+ T cells sorted from blood. All receptors derive from a human donor in good health.

The chain recombines TRBV4-3 with TRBJ2-2, with TRBD2 identical over 8 bases. The trim removed 3 bases at V and 5 bases at J, leaving 8 bases unmatched. The CDR3 has 16 residues. Germline V gene data show CDR1 as LGHNA and CDR2 as YSLEER. The CDR3 sequence is CASSQQYAGGTGELFF. The CDR3 bases are TGCGCCAGCAGCCAGCAATACGCGGGGGGTACCGGGGAGCTGTTTTTT.

The CDR3 DNA reads as TGCGCCAGCAGCTTGAGCGGATCTACCTACAATGAGCAGTTCTTC. Translated: CASSLSGSTYNEQFF. This sequence joins TRBV5-1 and TRBJ2-1, with a possible D match to TRBD2 (5 bases). The CDR3 has 15 residues. V shed 1 base and J shed 2 bases, with 10 bases lying between them. Germline CDR1 reads SGHRS; CDR2 reads YFSETQ.

The gene calls are TRBV5-4 and TRBJ1-1; 9 nucleotides match TRBD1. The V gene's germline CDR1 is SGHNT and CDR2 YYREEE (reference sequence). The V gene end was trimmed by 4 bases and the J gene end by 7 bases; junction bases not matched to a gene: 5. There are 13 residues in the CDR3. The CDR3 bases are TGTGCCAGCAGCGCACAGGGGGCGGGTGAAGCTTTCTTT. This sequence encodes CASSAQGAGEAFF.

V usage is TRBV2 and J usage is TRBJ1-2; 10 bases are shared with TRBD1. Germline V gene data show CDR1 as SNHLY and CDR2 as FYNNEI. Trimming took 7 bases from V and 5 from J; bases not matched to a gene: 4. The CDR3 is made up of 13 amino acids. The CDR3 protein is CASTTDRGYGYTF. The CDR3 coding sequence is TGTGCCAGCACCACGGACAGGGGGTATGGCTACACCTTC.